The rows below give T cell receptor beta chains drawn from one sample of a study of blood T cells in healthy people across ages. TCRdb independently ran MiXCR on the 5' RACE reads; one entry per CDR3 protein. Seen here are some 900,000 distinct CDR3 sequences, 45% to 50% observed once, and the top ten hold 13%. Specimen: blood. All receptors derive from a man in his thirties or forties in good health. CDR3s include the opening cysteine and the closing phenylalanine or tryptophan. D genes are given only for firm matches. Not every row has a clone size; where given, it reads once, few, many or a size class.

abundance	j_gene	d_gene	v_gene	CDR3aa	CDR3nt
few	TRBJ2-7	TRBD2	TRBV7-2	CASSSSGYSYEQYF	TGTGCCAGCAGCTCTAGCGGCTACTCCTACGAGCAGTACTTC
.	TRBJ2-6	.	TRBV2	CASSPGAGSAGPSGANVLTF	TGTGCCAGCAGTCCGGGCGCAGGGTCCGCCGGCCCATCTGGGGCCAACGTCCTGACTTTC
.	TRBJ2-1	TRBD2	TRBV4-2	CASSRMAGTSDSNEQFF	TGTGCCAGCAGCCGAATGGCCGGGACTAGCGATTCCAATGAGCAGTTCTTC
once	TRBJ1-2	.	TRBV5-1	CASSPSQGQGYTF	TGCGCCAGCAGCCCCAGTCAGGGGCAAGGCTACACCTTC
.	TRBJ1-1	TRBD1	TRBV28	CASSSPQGAGNTEAFF	TGTGCCAGCAGTTCGCCACAGGGGGCGGGGAACACTGAAGCTTTCTTT
.	TRBJ2-7	.	TRBV28	CASSPRVRRHYEQYF	TGTGCCAGCAGCCCCAGGGTTCGCAGGCACTACGAGCAGTACTTC
many	TRBJ2-7	.	TRBV27	CASSAGQSYEQYF	TGTGCCAGCAGTGCGGGACAGAGCTACGAGCAGTACTTC
.	TRBJ1-2	.	TRBV5-1	CASSVGTRGTLGSYGYTF	TGCGCCAGCAGCGTGGGAACGCGGGGCACTCTGGGGTCCTATGGCTACACCTTC
.	TRBJ2-3	.	TRBV6-5	CASFRPGTDTQYF	TGTGCCAGCTTCAGACCTGGCACAGATACGCAGTATTTT
.	TRBJ2-1	TRBD1	TRBV5-1	CASSLTGTGWFF	TGCGCCAGCAGCTTGACCGGGACAGGTTGGTTCTTC
.	TRBJ2-4	TRBD1	TRBV20-1	CSAPRSGTDQGEQYF	TGCAGTGCCCCACGATCCGGGACGGACCAGGGGGAGCAGTACTTC
.	TRBJ1-2	.	TRBV27	CAGSPQSNYGYTF	TGTGCCGGCAGTCCCCAGAGTAACTATGGCTACACCTTC
.	TRBJ1-2	.	TRBV27	CASSLSARGYGYTF	TGTGCCAGCAGTTTATCTGCCAGGGGCTATGGCTACACCTTC